What follows are 18 T cell receptor beta chains derived from one specimen sequenced in a study of cytomegalovirus exposure and HLA in healthy donors. 13 Jbeta primers and 60 Vbeta primers were used for the PCR. Only in-frame clones appear in the TCRdb table, and some are missing; sequencing was by immunoSEQ multiplex PCR. In the table there are 90,000 to 120,000 clones, around 77% of which are singletons. The sample taken for sequencing was PBMCs. Receptors originate from a man aged 18-30 years in good health and CMV-seronegative.

The chain has TRBV7-9 and TRBJ2-3; 9 bases map to TRBD1. J was trimmed by 4 bases and V by 5 bases; bases with no gene match: 7. Germline CDR1 is SEHNR and CDR2 is FQNEAQ (reference sequence). The CDR3 extends over 15 amino acids. For the CDR3, the DNA is TGTGCCAGCAGCCTGGGACAGGGTTGGGCAGATACGCAGTATTTT. Translating it yields CASSLGQGWADTQYF. The complete variable domain, with remaining parts taken from reference TRBV7-9 and TRBJ2-3, reads DTGVSQNPRHKITKRGQNVTFRCDPISEHNRLYWYRQTLGQGPEFLTYFQNEAQLEKSRLLSDRFSAERPKGSFSTLEIQRTEQGDSAMYLCASSLGQGWADTQYFGPGTRLTVL.

CDR3 region: CASSEMSSYNEQFF. The CDR3 region has the DNA TGTGCCAGCAGTGAGATGAGCTCCTACAATGAGCAGTTCTTC. The chain joins TRBV6-1 to TRBJ2-1; no definite D call. Between the trimmed V and J ends, which lost 3 bases and 0 bases, there was a span of 6 bases. Germline V gene lookup returns CDR1 MNHNS and CDR2 SASEGT. The CDR3 is made up of 14 amino acids.

The V call is TRBV4-3, the J call TRBJ2-2; 11 bases align to TRBD2. CDR1 is LGHNA, CDR2 YSLEER, per germline. The trim removed 2 bases at V and 6 bases at J, leaving 8 bases unmatched. The CDR3 consists of 17 residues. CDR3 protein: CASSQFSGGASSGELFF. In DNA form, the CDR3 reads TGCGCCAGCAGCCAATTTAGCGGGGGGGCCTCCTCCGGGGAGCTGTTTTTT.

As DNA, the CDR3 is TGCGCCAGCAGCTTGAACAGGGGGAAAGATACGCAGTATTTT. Its protein product is CASSLNRGKDTQYF. The chain couples TRBV5-1 to TRBJ2-3, with 8 bases lining up with TRBD1. The junction had 3 bases not matched to a gene; V was cut back by 1 base and J by 5 bases. Germline-derived CDR1 and CDR2 are SGHRS and YFSETQ. This CDR3 contains 14 residues.

The chain is built from TRBV7-2 and TRBJ2-5; TRBD2 might be the D (6 bases). CDR3 length equals 15 residues. Trimming removed 5 bases from V and 4 bases from J, with 17 bases in between. CDR1 and CDR2 (germline): SGHTA, FQGNSA. The chain's CDR3 is CASSPRDHPAETQYF. The CDR3 nucleotides read TGTGCCAGCAGCCCGCGGGACCACCCGGCAGAGACCCAGTACTTC.

The V gene is TRBV6-1, the J gene TRBJ2-2; 8 bases are shared with TRBD1. Germline CDR1 is MNHNS and CDR2 is SASEGT. V was pared by 10 bases and J by 8 bases, with 15 bases of the junction left unmatched. This CDR3 has 15 amino acids. The CDR3 DNA reads as TGTGCCACCAGCCGGTTTGACAGGGGACTTGGGGAGCTGTTTTTT. It translates to CATSRFDRGLGELFF.

V and J are TRBV6-6 and TRBJ2-7; tentatively, D is TRBD2 (6 bases). The V gene lost 6 bases and the J gene lost 0 bases, with 12 bases spanning the gap. Germline CDR1 reads MNHNY; CDR2 reads SVGAGI (reference sequence). The CDR3 runs 14 residues. CDR3 coding DNA: TGTGCCAGCAGGTGGGAGGTCCTCTCCTACGAGCAGTACTTC. Translating gives CASRWEVLSYEQYF.

Comment on this clone: Other DNA sequences within the sample encode an identical CDR3. The J gene is TRBJ2-7, the V gene TRBV2, with D tentatively TRBD1 (6 bases). This CDR3 contains 12 residues. V was cut by 6 bases and J by 4 bases, with 10 bases left in between. The germline CDR1 and CDR2 sequences are SNHLY and FYNNEI. CDR3 sequence: CASRDRLYEQYF. CDR3 nucleotide sequence: TGTGCCAGCAGGGACAGACTTTACGAGCAGTACTTC.

The rearrangement uses TRBV5-1 and TRBJ2-5; D unclear. Judging by the DNA end, TRBJ2-7 fits better; the J call may be wrong. This CDR3 contains 13 residues. Per the germline V gene, CDR1 is SGHRS and CDR2 is YFSETQ. CDR3 sequence: CASSLEISYEQYF. CDR3 DNA: TGCGCCAGCAGCTTGGAGATTTCCTACGAGCAGTACTTC.

The CDR3 spells CASSYSPGNTEAFF. CDR3 coding DNA: TGTGCCAGCAGTTACTCGCCGGGAAACACTGAAGCTTTCTTT. V gene TRBV6-6 combines with J gene TRBJ1-1; D is uncertain. The ends were cut back, 0 bases at V and 2 bases at J, with 7 bases in the middle. The CDR3 has 14 residues. Germline CDR1 reads MNHNY; CDR2 reads SVGAGI (reference sequence).

The gene calls are TRBV11-3 and TRBJ2-1; tentatively, D is TRBD2 (5 bases). V lost 7 bases and J lost 1, with 14 bases in between. Germline V gene data show CDR1 as SGHNT and CDR2 as YENEEA. The CDR3 is 15 amino acids. The CDR3 protein is CASTPDAGSYNEQFF. The DNA for the CDR3 is TGTGCCAGCACTCCTGATGCGGGTTCCTACAATGAGCAGTTCTTC.

This clone has a handful of counts. The chain links TRBV18 to TRBJ1-1; 7 nucleotides line up with TRBD1. The CDR3 is 15 amino acids. V gave up 3 bases and J gave up 1 base; unmatched junction bases: 5. The germline CDR1 and CDR2 sequences are KGHSH and LQKENI. In DNA form, the CDR3 reads TGTGCCAGCTCACCTCAGGGGGTAAGGAACACTGAAGCTTTCTTT. This codes for CASSPQGVRNTEAFF.

V usage is TRBV19 and J usage is TRBJ2-1; 8 bases line up with TRBD1. Germline CDR1 LNHDA, CDR2 SQIVND (reference sequence). The length of the CDR3 is 13 residues. Trimming at V came to 6 bases and at J to 7 bases, leaving 5 bases not matched to a gene. The DNA of the CDR3 is TGTGCCAGTAGGGTCCGGACAGGGAATGAGCAGTTCTTC. The encoded protein is CASRVRTGNEQFF.

The V and J genes are TRBV19 and TRBJ1-3, with a weak D call TRBD1 (6 bases). The CDR3 spans 14 residues. V was cut by 7 bases and J by 2 bases, with 12 bases left in between. Germline V gene lookup returns CDR1 LNHDA and CDR2 SQIVND (reference sequence). The CDR3 sequence is CASTAGVTGNTIYF. The CDR3 region has the DNA TGTGCCAGTACCGCAGGGGTAACTGGAAACACCATATATTTT.

This rearrangement joins TRBV5-4 to TRBJ1-1; D ambiguous. The CDR3 length is 13 residues. Germline assignment: CDR1 SGHNT and CDR2 YYREEE (reference sequence). V was trimmed by 1 base and J by 2 bases, leaving 6 bases between them. The CDR3 DNA is TGTGCCAGCAGCTTGCTGACAAACACTGAAGCTTTCTTT. Translation: CASSLLTNTEAFF. Together with reference TRBV5-4 and TRBJ1-1, the CDR3 gives the full variable domain: ETGVTQSPTHLIKTRGQQVTLRCSSQSGHNTVSWYQQALGQGPQFIFQYYREEENGRGNFPPRFSGLQFPNYSSELNVNALELDDSALYLCASSLLTNTEAFFGQGTRLTVV.

This clone was detected only a few times. The V and J genes are TRBV5-6 and TRBJ2-7, with TRBD2 matching over 8 bases. Per the germline V gene, CDR1 is SGHDT and CDR2 is YYEEEE. After removal of 3 bases from V and 3 bases from J, the junction contained 5 bases not matched to a gene. The CDR3 extends over 14 amino acids. CDR3 coding DNA: TGTGCCAGCAGCTCACCTAGCGGGTACTACGAGCAGTACTTC. Amino acid sequence: CASSSPSGYYEQYF.

The chain combines TRBV15 with TRBJ1-2; weak D call: TRBD1 (6 bases). CDR1 is LNHNV, CDR2 YYDKDF, per germline (reference sequence). V shed 1 base and J shed 8 bases, with 14 bases lying between them. CDR3 length: 14 residues. CDR3 nucleotides: TGTGCCACCAGCAGAGCGGGGTTAGGGGGAGGCTACACCTTC. This encodes CATSRAGLGGGYTF. Complete variable domain (other parts from reference TRBV15 and TRBJ1-2): DAMVIQNPRYQVTQFGKPVTLSCSQTLNHNVMYWYQQKSSQAPKLLFHYYDKDFNNEADTPDNFQSRRPNTSFCFLDIRSPGLGDTAMYLCATSRAGLGGGYTFGSGTRLTVV.

On this clone: The identical CDR3 is also encoded by other nucleotide sequences in the sample. V and J are TRBV7-9 and TRBJ2-7, with D tentatively TRBD2 (7 bases). Germline CDR1 is SEHNR and CDR2 is FQNEAQ (reference sequence). The CDR3 runs to 16 residues. V was trimmed by 6 bases and J by 2 bases, leaving 20 bases between them. CDR3 residues: CASRLGGAGRPYEQYF. DNA for the CDR3: TGTGCCAGCAGGCTTGGGGGGGCAGGAAGACCCTACGAGCAGTACTTC. The whole variable domain, remainder taken from reference TRBV7-9 and TRBJ2-7, is DTGVSQNPRHKITKRGQNVTFRCDPISEHNRLYWYRQTLGQGPEFLTYFQNEAQLEKSRLLSDRFSAERPKGSFSTLEIQRTEQGDSAMYLCASRLGGAGRPYEQYFGPGTRLTVT.